The 20 T cell receptor beta chains below all came from one sample that was sequenced in a study of graft-versus-host responses after intestinal transplantation. The protocol was immunoSEQ multiplex PCR, while the TCRdb copy is restricted to in-frame clones and leaves out a portion. The table lists 8,500 to 11,000 clones, under 35% of them singletons, with under 6% in the top ten. The sequenced sample was alloreactive CD4+ T cells from a mixed lymphocyte reaction culture, obtained before transplantation. Subset denoted: CFSE-low proliferating T cells sorted from roughly six-day pre-transplant mixed lymphocyte reaction (GvH or HvG direction). These receptor sequences come from a human patient who was an organ donor for intestinal transplantation.

The genes are TRBV23-1 and TRBJ1-1, with D maybe TRBD1 (6 bases). TRBV23-1 is noted as an ORF with a role that remains uncertain. The length of the CDR3 is 18 residues. V was pared by 3 bases and J by 0 bases, with 20 bases between. The CDR3 spells CASSQRTASPSMNTEAFF. DNA for the CDR3: TGCGCCAGCAGTCAGAGGACAGCTTCCCCCTCTATGAACACTGAAGCTTTCTTT.

V gene TRBV7-8 combines with J gene TRBJ2-7; 7 bases align to TRBD2. Germline V gene data show CDR1 as SGHVS and CDR2 as FQNEAQ. Losses at the gene ends were 5 bases for V and 7 bases for J; bases not matched to a gene: 14. CDR3 length equals 15 residues. The CDR3 DNA reads as TGTGCCAGCAGCCAGACTGACGGGGGGATTGGTGAGCAGTACTTC. Protein product: CASSQTDGGIGEQYF.

The genes are TRBV19 and TRBJ1-2, with TRBD1 matching 9 bases. Germline V gene sequence: CDR1 LNHDA, CDR2 SQIVND (reference sequence). V trimming: 5 bases; J trimming: 2 bases; junction bases outside the gene matches: 12. This CDR3 contains 17 residues. The CDR3 DNA reads TGTGCCAGTAGTCCAGGGACAGGGAGTGAACTCAACTATGGCTACACCTTC. It codes for CASSPGTGSELNYGYTF. The whole variable domain, remainder taken from reference TRBV19 and TRBJ1-2, is DGGITQSPKYLFRKEGQNVTLSCEQNLNHDAMYWYRQDPGQGLRLIYYSQIVNDFQKGDIAEGYSVSREKKESFPLTVTSAQKNPTAFYLCASSPGTGSELNYGYTFGSGTRLTVV.

This clone qualifies as medium-sized. CDR3 nucleotide sequence: TGTGCCAGCAGCTTAGGACTAGGGTTCGGTTACACCGGGGAGCTGTTTTTT. This codes for CASSLGLGFGYTGELFF. The chain links TRBV7-9 to TRBJ2-2, with D possibly matching TRBD2 (6 bases). In germline, CDR1 is SEHNR, CDR2 FQNEAQ (reference sequence). The CDR3 has 17 amino acids. V lost 1 base to trimming and J lost 3 bases, with 15 bases between them.

In its sample, this clone was seen a few times. The rearrangement uses TRBV5-1 and TRBJ1-6, with D uncertain. V lost 1 base and J 2 bases, leaving 7 bases between the germline ends. Germline values: CDR1 SGHRS, CDR2 YFSETQ. The length of the CDR3 is 15 residues. CDR3 DNA: TGCGCCAGCAGCTTGACAATCCCCTATAATTCACCCCTCCACTTT. Translation: CASSLTIPYNSPLHF.

This clone was counted a few times. The chain employs TRBV5-1 and TRBJ1-4; D unresolved. The CDR3 runs to 16 residues. Trimming stripped 0 bases from V and 0 bases from J, with 9 bases between. Looked up from germline, CDR1 is SGHRS and CDR2 is YFSETQ. CDR3 nucleotides: TGCGCCAGCAGCTTGGGGGGAGGGCCAACTAATGAAAAACTGTTTTTT. It encodes CASSLGGGPTNEKLFF.

By frequency in the sample, this clone is medium-sized. The chain is built from TRBV5-6 and TRBJ2-3; D possibly corresponds to TRBD2 (5 bases). The CDR3 totals 13 residues. Germline V CDR1 and CDR2: SGHDT, YYEEEE. Trimming stripped 0 bases from V and 5 bases from J, with 7 bases between. The CDR3 bases are TGTGCCAGCAGCTTGGTGGAGGTAGATACGCAGTATTTT. Translating gives CASSLVEVDTQYF.

The chain is built from TRBV9 and TRBJ2-1, with 7 bases fitting TRBD2. Germline V gene sequence: CDR1 SGDLS, CDR2 YYNGEE. This CDR3 is built from 15 residues. V dropped 6 bases and J dropped 3; count of bases not matched to a gene: 9. The CDR3 DNA follows: TGTGCCAGCAACTCCCGGGGGACTATCTACAATGAGCAGTTCTTC. Translation: CASNSRGTIYNEQFF.

The chain joins TRBV6-6 to TRBJ2-1; D possibly uses TRBD1 or TRBD2 (5 bases each). This CDR3 region has 15 residues. V was pared by 1 base and J by 9 bases, with 16 bases between. Germline V lookup: CDR1 MNHNY, CDR2 SVGAGI (reference sequence). The CDR3 coding sequence is TGTGCCAGCAGTTACTTAGGGACCCCTCTCGGTGAGCAGTTCTTC. This translates into CASSYLGTPLGEQFF.

The chain combines TRBV5-1 with TRBJ2-5; TRBD2 agrees at 12 bases. V dropped 4 bases and J dropped 5; count of bases not matched to a gene: 6. Germline V gives CDR1 SGHRS, CDR2 YFSETQ. This CDR3 region has 15 residues. Written as DNA, the CDR3 is TGCGCCAGCAGCCCGGCCGGGACTAGCGGGGAGACCCAGTACTTC. Amino acid sequence: CASSPAGTSGETQYF.

V gene TRBV5-1 combines with J gene TRBJ2-7, with D unclear. Trimming removed 4 bases at V and 6 bases at J, with 17 bases between. Germline assignment: CDR1 SGHRS and CDR2 YFSETQ. This CDR3 has 14 amino acids. CDR3 in DNA: TGCGCCAGCAGCAAGCCAGAGCCTTTCGGCGAGCAGTACTTC. Translated, it gives CASSKPEPFGEQYF.

The CDR3 nucleotides read TGCGCCAGCAGCTTGAGGGCCGGGAGTAATTCACCCCTCCACTTT. It encodes CASSLRAGSNSPLHF. This chain uses TRBV5-1 with TRBJ1-6; D unclear. V lost 1 base, J lost 6 bases, and 11 bases lay in between. Germline V gives CDR1 SGHRS, CDR2 YFSETQ. This CDR3 has 15 residues.

This sequence joins TRBV2 and TRBJ2-5, with TRBD1 as a possible D gene (8 bases). This CDR3 region has 15 residues. Germline CDR1 and CDR2: SNHLY and FYNNEI. The germline V and J ends were trimmed by 6 bases and 4 bases, with 18 bases remaining between them. The CDR3 DNA is TGTGCCAGCAGCCGGACAGGGAGGGCCCTAGAGACCCAGTACTTC. Its protein product is CASSRTGRALETQYF.

The CDR3 region has the DNA TGTGCCAGTAGTATAGGGACAGGGAATTCACCCCTCCACTTT. Amino acid sequence: CASSIGTGNSPLHF. The rearrangement joins TRBV19 to TRBJ1-6; TRBD1 matches at 8 bases. The CDR3 totals 14 residues. V gave up 1 base and J gave up 7 bases; unmatched junction bases: 0. Looked up from germline, CDR1 is LNHDA and CDR2 is SQIVND (reference sequence).

The chain recombines TRBV5-1 with TRBJ2-7; TRBD2 matches at 9 bases. The CDR3 is 15 residues long. Germline CDR1 reads SGHRS; CDR2 reads YFSETQ. Trimming cost V 0 bases and J 2 bases; bases outside gene matches: 3. This CDR3 reads CASSLEGGGAYEQYF. The CDR3, as DNA: TGCGCCAGCAGCTTGGAGGGCGGGGGGGCCTACGAGCAGTACTTC.

The chain joins TRBV5-1 to TRBJ1-1; D ambiguous. This CDR3 is 14 amino acids long. Germline V gives CDR1 SGHRS, CDR2 YFSETQ. Trimming pared 3 bases from V and 10 bases from J, leaving 19 bases between. In nucleotides, the CDR3 is TGCGCCAGCAGCTCGGGAGTGGCGGGGTTCGGAGCTTTCTTT. Translated: CASSSGVAGFGAFF.

The chain carries TRBV9 and TRBJ1-2; D is unclear. Trimming cost V 0 bases and J 4 bases, with 4 bases left between them. The germline V gene has CDR1 SGDLS and CDR2 YYNGEE. CDR3 length equals 12 residues. The CDR3 nucleotides read TGTGCCAGCAGCGTAGACAGCTATGGCTACACCTTC. As protein: CASSVDSYGYTF. Together with reference TRBV9 and TRBJ1-2, the CDR3 gives the full variable domain: DSGVTQTPKHLITATGQRVTLRCSPRSGDLSVYWYQQSLDQGLQFLIQYYNGEERAKGNILERFSAQQFPDLHSELNLSSLELGDSALYFCASSVDSYGYTFGSGTRLTVV.

The chain has TRBV7-9 and TRBJ1-1; no reliable D call. The length of the CDR3 is 15 residues. Germline V gene lookup returns CDR1 SEHNR and CDR2 FQNEAQ (reference sequence). With 1 base removed from V and 4 bases from J, the gap between germline ends came to 13 bases. The CDR3 DNA reads TGTGCCAGCAGCTTAGAGTTGGTGGGCGGCACTGAAGCTTTCTTT. It yields the protein CASSLELVGGTEAFF.

In regard to this clone: A much larger clone differs by one base, so this may be a read error. The chain recombines TRBV6-6 with TRBJ2-5; D unclear. The DNA end is more similar to TRBJ2-7, so the J call may be wrong. Germline V gives CDR1 MNHNY, CDR2 SVGAGI (reference sequence). The CDR3 is made up of 11 amino acids. CDR3 bases: TGTGCCAGCAGTTACACCTACGAGCAGTACTTC. Translating gives CASSYTYEQYF.

This clone ranks as medium-sized. V is TRBV7-2 and J is TRBJ2-7; 8 positions match TRBD2. V trimming: 3 bases; J trimming: 4 bases; junction bases outside the gene matches: 2. The length of the CDR3 is 13 residues. Germline assignment: CDR1 SGHTA and CDR2 FQGNSA. The CDR3 region is CASSFREGYEQYF. CDR3 sequence (DNA): TGTGCCAGCAGCTTTCGGGAGGGGTACGAGCAGTACTTC.